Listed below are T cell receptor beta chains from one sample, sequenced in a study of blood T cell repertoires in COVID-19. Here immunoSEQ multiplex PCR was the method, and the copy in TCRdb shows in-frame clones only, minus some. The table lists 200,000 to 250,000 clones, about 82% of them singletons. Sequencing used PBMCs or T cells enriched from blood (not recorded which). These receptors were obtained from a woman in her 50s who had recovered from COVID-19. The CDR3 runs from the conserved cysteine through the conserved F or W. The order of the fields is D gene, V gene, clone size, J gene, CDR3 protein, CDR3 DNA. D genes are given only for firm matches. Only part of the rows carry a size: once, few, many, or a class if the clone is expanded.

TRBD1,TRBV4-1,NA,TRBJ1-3,CASSSPTGYSGNTIYF,TGCGCCAGCAGCTCGCCGACAGGGTACTCTGGAAACACCATATATTTT
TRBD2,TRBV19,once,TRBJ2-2,CASSLLRTSPRAGELFF,TGTGCCAGTAGTCTTCTTCGGACTAGCCCCAGGGCCGGGGAGCTGTTTTTT
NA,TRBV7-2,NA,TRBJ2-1,CASSLGKGPQGEQFF,TGTGCCAGCAGCTTAGGGAAAGGCCCCCAGGGTGAGCAGTTCTTC
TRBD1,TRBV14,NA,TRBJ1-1,CASSRQGAGNTEAFF,TGTGCCAGCAGCCGACAGGGGGCTGGGAACACTGAAGCTTTCTTT
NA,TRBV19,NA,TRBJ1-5,CASDVGNQPQHF,TGTGCCAGCGATGTAGGCAATCAGCCCCAGCATTTT
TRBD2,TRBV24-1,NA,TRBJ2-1,CATSDPRLAGGSEQFF,TGTGCCACCAGTGATCCAAGACTAGCGGGAGGTTCTGAGCAGTTCTTC
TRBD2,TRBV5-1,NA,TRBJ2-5,CASSPSREALEETQYF,TGCGCCAGCAGCCCCTCGCGGGAGGCGCTGGAGGAGACCCAGTACTTC
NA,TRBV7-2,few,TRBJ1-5,CASSPGGQPQHF,TGTGCCAGCAGCCCGGGGGGACAGCCCCAGCATTTT
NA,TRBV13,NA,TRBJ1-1,CASSWASWPNTEAFF,TGTGCCAGCAGCTGGGCCTCATGGCCTAACACTGAAGCTTTCTTT
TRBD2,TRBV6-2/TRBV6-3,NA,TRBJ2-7,CASSYPLAGIHYEQYF,TGTGCCAGCAGTTATCCCCTAGCGGGAATTCATTACGAGCAGTACTTC
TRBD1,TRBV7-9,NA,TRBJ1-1,CASRDRVEYTEAFF,TGTGCCAGCAGAGACAGGGTTGAGTACACTGAAGCTTTCTTT
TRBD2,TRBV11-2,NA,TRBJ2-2,CASSLVLAGTTGELFF,TGTGCCAGCAGCTTAGTCCTAGCGGGGACTACCGGGGAGCTGTTTTTT
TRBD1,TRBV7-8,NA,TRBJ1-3,CASSLTGGGGNTIYF,TGTGCCAGCAGCTTAACAGGGGGAGGTGGAAACACCATATATTTT
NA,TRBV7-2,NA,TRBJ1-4,CASSLQGSNEKLFF,TGTGCCAGCAGCTTGCAGGGTTCTAATGAAAAACTGTTTTTT
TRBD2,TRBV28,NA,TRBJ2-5,CASSLGLAGEETQYF,TGTGCCAGCAGTTTAGGACTAGCGGGAGAAGAGACCCAGTACTTC
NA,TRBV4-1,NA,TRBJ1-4,CASSQVGGGLKGKLFF,TGCGCCAGCAGCCAAGTCGGGGGGGGATTGAAGGGAAAACTGTTTTTT
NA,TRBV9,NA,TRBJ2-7,CASSVAPGGVYEQYF,TGTGCCAGCAGCGTAGCGCCTGGCGGAGTCTATGAGCAGTACTTC
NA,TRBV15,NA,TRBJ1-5,CATSREPNSNQPQHF,TGTGCCACCAGCAGAGAACCTAATAGCAATCAGCCCCAGCATTTT
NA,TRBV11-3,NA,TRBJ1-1,CASSLGGNGMNTEAFF,TGTGCCAGCAGCTTAGGAGGGAATGGCATGAACACTGAAGCTTTCTTT
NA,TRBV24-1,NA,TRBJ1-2,CATSDTNYGYTF,TGTGCCACCAGTGACACAAACTATGGCTACACCTTC
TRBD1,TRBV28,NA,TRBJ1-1,CAIIKTGGNTEAFF,TGTGCCATCATAAAGACAGGGGGGAACACTGAAGCTTTCTTT
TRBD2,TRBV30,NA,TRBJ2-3,CAWSVLLAGGTDTQYF,TGTGCCTGGAGTGTCTTATTAGCGGGAGGGACAGATACGCAGTATTTT
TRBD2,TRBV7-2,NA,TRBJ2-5,CASSLASRMLAGVQETQYF,TGTGCCAGCAGCTTAGCGAGTAGGATGCTAGCGGGGGTCCAAGAGACCCAGTACTTC
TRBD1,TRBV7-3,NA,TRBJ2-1,CASSFGGTGSNEQFF,TGTGCCAGCAGCTTTGGAGGGACAGGATCCAATGAGCAGTTCTTC
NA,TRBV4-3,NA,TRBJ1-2,CASSQDRRGRRNYGYTF,TGCGCCAGCAGCCAAGATCGCAGGGGAAGGAGGAACTATGGCTACACCTTC
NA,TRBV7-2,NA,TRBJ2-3,CASSLGWDTQYF,TGTGCCAGCAGCTTGGGCTGGGATACGCAGTATTTT
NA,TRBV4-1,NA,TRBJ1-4,CASSRPGTNQEKLFF,TGCGCCAGCAGCCGACCCGGGACTAACCAAGAAAAACTGTTTTTT
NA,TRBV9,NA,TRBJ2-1,CASSVGVAVSSYNEQFF,TGTGCCAGCAGCGTAGGGGTAGCCGTGAGCTCCTACAATGAGCAGTTCTTC
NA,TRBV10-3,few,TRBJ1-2,CATGRDPYGYTF,TGTGCCACAGGGAGGGACCCCTATGGCTACACCTTC
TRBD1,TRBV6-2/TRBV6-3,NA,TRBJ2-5,CASSSTGTVQETQYF,TGTGCCAGCAGTTCCACCGGGACAGTCCAAGAGACCCAGTACTTC
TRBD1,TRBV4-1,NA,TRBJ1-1,CASSQPRSSRDRGFWTEAFF,TGCGCCAGCAGCCAACCCCGATCGTCCCGGGACAGGGGTTTTTGGACTGAAGCTTTCTTT
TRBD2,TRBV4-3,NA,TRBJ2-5,CASSQERLAGGRGETQYF,TGCGCCAGCAGCCAAGAAAGACTAGCGGGAGGTCGAGGAGAGACCCAGTACTTC
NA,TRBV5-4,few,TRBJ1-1,CASSRPRGTEAFF,TGTGCCAGCAGCCGACCCAGGGGCACTGAAGCTTTCTTT
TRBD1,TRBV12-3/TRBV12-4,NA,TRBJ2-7,CASSLRTGYEQYF,TGTGCCAGCAGTTTGAGGACAGGCTACGAGCAGTACTTC
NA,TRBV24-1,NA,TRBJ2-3,CATAGQYTDTQYF,TGTGCCACCGCGGGACAGTACACAGATACGCAGTATTTT
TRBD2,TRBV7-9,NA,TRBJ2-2,CASRPRGANTGELFF,TGTGCCAGCAGACCCCGGGGGGCGAACACCGGGGAGCTGTTTTTT
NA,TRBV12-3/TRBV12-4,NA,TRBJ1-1,CATGKGPEAFF,TGTGCCACCGGGAAAGGCCCTGAAGCTTTCTTT
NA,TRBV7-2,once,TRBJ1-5,CASSPKLPAGLDQPQHF,TGTGCCAGCAGCCCGAAATTACCGGCAGGGCTTGATCAGCCCCAGCATTTT
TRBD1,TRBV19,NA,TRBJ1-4,CASMRTGAVEKLFF,TGTGCCAGTATGAGGACAGGGGCGGTTGAAAAACTGTTTTTT
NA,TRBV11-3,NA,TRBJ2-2,CASSLAQTYTGELFF,TGTGCCAGCAGCTTAGCACAGACGTACACCGGGGAGCTGTTTTTT
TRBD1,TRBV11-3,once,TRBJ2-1,CASSLMAGGSGEQFF,TGTGCCAGCAGCTTAATGGCAGGGGGCTCGGGTGAGCAGTTCTTC
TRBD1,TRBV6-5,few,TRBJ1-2,CASKDRGPLGYTF,TGTGCCAGCAAGGACAGGGGGCCTCTGGGCTACACCTTC
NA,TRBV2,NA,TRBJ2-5,CASSALRGNQETQYF,TGTGCCAGCAGTGCCCTACGGGGGAACCAAGAGACCCAGTACTTC
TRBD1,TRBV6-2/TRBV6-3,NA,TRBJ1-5,CASSGYRGFSRNQPQHF,TGTGCCAGCAGTGGGTACAGGGGGTTTTCCCGCAATCAGCCCCAGCATTTT
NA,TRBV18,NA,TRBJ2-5,CASSLQGSQETQYF,TGTGCCAGCTCGCTACAGGGTTCCCAAGAGACCCAGTACTTC
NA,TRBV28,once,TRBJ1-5,CASSSPGVVQPQHF,TGTGCCAGCAGTTCCCCCGGGGTCGTTCAGCCCCAGCATTTT